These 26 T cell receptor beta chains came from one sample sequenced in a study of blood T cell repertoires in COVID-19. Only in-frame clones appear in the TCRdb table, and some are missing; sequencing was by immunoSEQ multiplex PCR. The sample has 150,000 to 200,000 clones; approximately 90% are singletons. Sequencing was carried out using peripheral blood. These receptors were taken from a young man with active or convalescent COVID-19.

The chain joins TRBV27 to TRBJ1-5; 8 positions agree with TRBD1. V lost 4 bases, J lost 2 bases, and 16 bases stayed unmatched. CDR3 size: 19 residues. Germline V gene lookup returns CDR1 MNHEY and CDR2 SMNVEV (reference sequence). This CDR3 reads CASSSDPGTGLLGNQPQHF. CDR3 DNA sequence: TGTGCCAGCAGTTCGGACCCCGGGACAGGCCTTTTAGGCAATCAGCCCCAGCATTTT.

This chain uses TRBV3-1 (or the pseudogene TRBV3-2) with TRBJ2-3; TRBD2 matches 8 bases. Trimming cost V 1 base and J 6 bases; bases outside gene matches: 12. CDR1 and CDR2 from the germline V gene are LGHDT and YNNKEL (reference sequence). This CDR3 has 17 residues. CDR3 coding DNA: TGTGCCAGCAGCCAAGTTTCCGGGACTAGTCCATCCGATACGCAGTATTTT. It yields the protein CASSQVSGTSPSDTQYF.

The CDR3 bases are TGTGCCAGCTCACCGGGACAGCAAGAGACCCAGTACTTC. Encoded protein: CASSPGQQETQYF. The chain carries TRBV18 and TRBJ2-5; TRBD1 matches 7 bases. Trimming at V came to 3 bases and at J to 2 bases, leaving 0 bases not matched to a gene. The germline gives CDR1 KGHSH, CDR2 LQKENI. The CDR3 contains 13 residues.

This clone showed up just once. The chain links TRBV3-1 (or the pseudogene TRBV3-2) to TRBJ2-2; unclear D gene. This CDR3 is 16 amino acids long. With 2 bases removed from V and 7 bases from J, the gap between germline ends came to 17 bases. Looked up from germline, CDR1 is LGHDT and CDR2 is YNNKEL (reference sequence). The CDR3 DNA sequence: TGTGCCAGCAGCCAAATGGTCCTGGTTACTAACGGGGAGCTGTTTTTT. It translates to CASSQMVLVTNGELFF.

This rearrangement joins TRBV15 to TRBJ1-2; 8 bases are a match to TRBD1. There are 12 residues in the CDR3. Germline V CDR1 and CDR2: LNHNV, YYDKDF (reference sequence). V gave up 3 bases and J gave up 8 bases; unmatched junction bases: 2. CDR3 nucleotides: TGTGCCACCAGCAGGGACAGGGTCGGCTACACCTTC. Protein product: CATSRDRVGYTF.

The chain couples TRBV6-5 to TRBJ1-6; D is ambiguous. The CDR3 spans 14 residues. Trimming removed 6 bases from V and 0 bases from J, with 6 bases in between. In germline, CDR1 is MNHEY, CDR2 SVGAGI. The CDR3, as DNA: TGTGCCAGCAGCCGGAGCTCCTATAATTCACCCCTCCACTTT. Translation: CASSRSSYNSPLHF.

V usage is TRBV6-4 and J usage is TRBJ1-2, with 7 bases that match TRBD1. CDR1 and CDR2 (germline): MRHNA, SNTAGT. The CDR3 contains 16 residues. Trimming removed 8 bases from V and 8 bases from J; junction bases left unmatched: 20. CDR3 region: CASDNQDRETIGGYTF. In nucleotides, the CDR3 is TGTGCCAGCGACAATCAAGACAGGGAGACAATCGGGGGCTACACCTTC.

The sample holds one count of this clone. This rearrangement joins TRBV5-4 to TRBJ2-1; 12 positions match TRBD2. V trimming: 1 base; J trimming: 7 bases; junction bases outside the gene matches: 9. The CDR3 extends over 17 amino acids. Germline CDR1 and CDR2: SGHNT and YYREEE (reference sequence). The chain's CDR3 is CASSLFTSGRLGNEQFF. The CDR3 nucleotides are TGTGCCAGCAGCTTGTTTACTAGCGGGAGGTTGGGGAATGAGCAGTTCTTC. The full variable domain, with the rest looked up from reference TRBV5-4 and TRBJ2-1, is ETGVTQSPTHLIKTRGQQVTLRCSSQSGHNTVSWYQQALGQGPQFIFQYYREEENGRGNFPPRFSGLQFPNYSSELNVNALELDDSALYLCASSLFTSGRLGNEQFFGPGTRLTVL.

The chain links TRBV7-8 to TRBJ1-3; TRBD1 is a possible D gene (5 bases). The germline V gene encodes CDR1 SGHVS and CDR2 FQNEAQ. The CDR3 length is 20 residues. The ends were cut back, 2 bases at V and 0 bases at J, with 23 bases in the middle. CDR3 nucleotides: TGTGCCAGCAGCTTATCTCCCGCCCTGCCCGGCCAGGGCTCTGGAAACACCATATATTTT. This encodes CASSLSPALPGQGSGNTIYF.

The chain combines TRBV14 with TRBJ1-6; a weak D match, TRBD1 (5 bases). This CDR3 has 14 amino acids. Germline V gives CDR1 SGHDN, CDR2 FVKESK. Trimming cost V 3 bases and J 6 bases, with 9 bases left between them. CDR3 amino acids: CASSHRQINSPLHF. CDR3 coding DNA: TGTGCCAGCAGCCACCGACAGATTAATTCACCCCTCCACTTT.

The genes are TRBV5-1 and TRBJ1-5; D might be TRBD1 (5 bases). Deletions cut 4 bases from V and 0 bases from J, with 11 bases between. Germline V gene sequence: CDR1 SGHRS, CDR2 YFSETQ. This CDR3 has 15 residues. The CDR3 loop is CASSPTGVSNQPQHF. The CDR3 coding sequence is TGCGCCAGCAGCCCTACAGGTGTTAGCAATCAGCCCCAGCATTTT.

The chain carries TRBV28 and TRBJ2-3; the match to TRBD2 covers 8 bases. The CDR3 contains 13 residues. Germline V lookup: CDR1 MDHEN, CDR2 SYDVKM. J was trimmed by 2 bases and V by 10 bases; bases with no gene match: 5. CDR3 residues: CATTGGHTDTQYF. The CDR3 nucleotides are TGTGCCACCACGGGGGGGCACACAGATACGCAGTATTTT. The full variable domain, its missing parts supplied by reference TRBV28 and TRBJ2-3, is DVKVTQSSRYLVKRTGEKVFLECVQDMDHENMFWYRQDPGLGLRLIYFSYDVKMKEKGDIPEGYSVSREKKERFSLILESASTNQTSMYLCATTGGHTDTQYFGPGTRLTVL.

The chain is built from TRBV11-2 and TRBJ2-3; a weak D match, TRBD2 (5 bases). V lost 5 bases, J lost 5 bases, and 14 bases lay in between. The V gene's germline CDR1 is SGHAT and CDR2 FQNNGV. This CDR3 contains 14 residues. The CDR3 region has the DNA TGTGCCAGCAGCGCCCGGGGTCCTGAAGATACGCAGTATTTT. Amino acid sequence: CASSARGPEDTQYF.

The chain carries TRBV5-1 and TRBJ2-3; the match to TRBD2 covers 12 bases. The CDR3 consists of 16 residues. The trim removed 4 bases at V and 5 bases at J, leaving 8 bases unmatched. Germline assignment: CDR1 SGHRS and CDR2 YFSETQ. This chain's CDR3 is CASSRLASGGVDTQYF. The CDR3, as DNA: TGCGCCAGCAGCCGCCTAGCTAGCGGGGGGGTAGATACGCAGTATTTT. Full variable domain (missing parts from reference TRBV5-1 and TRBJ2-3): KAGVTQTPRYLIKTRGQQVTLSCSPISGHRSVSWYQQTPGQGLQFLFEYFSETQRNKGNFPGRFSGRQFSNSRSEMNVSTLELGDSALYLCASSRLASGGVDTQYFGPGTRLTVL.

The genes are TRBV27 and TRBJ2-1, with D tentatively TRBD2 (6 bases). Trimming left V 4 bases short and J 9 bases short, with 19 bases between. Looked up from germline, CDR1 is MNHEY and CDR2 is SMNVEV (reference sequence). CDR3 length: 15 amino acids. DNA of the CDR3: TGTGCCAGCAGTTCGGGTACTAGCCCTCAGGGTGAGCAGTTCTTC. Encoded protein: CASSSGTSPQGEQFF.

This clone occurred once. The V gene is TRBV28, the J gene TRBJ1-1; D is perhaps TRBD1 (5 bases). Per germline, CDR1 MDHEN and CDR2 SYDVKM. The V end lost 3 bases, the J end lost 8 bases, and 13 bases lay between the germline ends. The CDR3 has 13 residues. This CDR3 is CASSFPRTPEAFF. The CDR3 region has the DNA TGTGCCAGCAGTTTTCCACGGACACCAGAAGCTTTCTTT.

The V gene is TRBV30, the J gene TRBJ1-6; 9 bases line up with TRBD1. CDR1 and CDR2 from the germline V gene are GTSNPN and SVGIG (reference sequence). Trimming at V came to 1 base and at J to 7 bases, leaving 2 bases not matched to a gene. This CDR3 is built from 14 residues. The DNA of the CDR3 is TGTGCCTGGAGTGAGGGGACAGGGAATTCACCCCTCCACTTT. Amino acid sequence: CAWSEGTGNSPLHF.

The CDR3 DNA follows: TGCGCCAGCAGCCCAAGGACAGTGAACTATGGCTACACCTTC. Its translation: CASSPRTVNYGYTF. The chain recombines TRBV5-1 with TRBJ1-2; possibly TRBD1 for D (6 bases). This CDR3 is built from 14 residues. V was shortened by 4 bases and J by 2 bases, with 12 bases between the two germline ends. From germline, CDR1 is SGHRS and CDR2 YFSETQ.

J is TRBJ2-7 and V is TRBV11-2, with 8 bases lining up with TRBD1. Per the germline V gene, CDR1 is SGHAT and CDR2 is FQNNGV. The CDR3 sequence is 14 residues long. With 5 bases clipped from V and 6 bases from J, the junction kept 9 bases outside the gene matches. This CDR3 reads CASSPPSGTGEQYF. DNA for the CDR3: TGTGCCAGCAGCCCCCCGTCCGGGACAGGCGAGCAGTACTTC. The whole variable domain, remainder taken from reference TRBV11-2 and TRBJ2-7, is EAGVAQSPRYKIIEKRQSVAFWCNPISGHATLYWYQQILGQGPKLLIQFQNNGVVDDSQLPKDRFSAERLKGVDSTLKIQPAKLEDSAVYLCASSPPSGTGEQYFGPGTRLTVT.

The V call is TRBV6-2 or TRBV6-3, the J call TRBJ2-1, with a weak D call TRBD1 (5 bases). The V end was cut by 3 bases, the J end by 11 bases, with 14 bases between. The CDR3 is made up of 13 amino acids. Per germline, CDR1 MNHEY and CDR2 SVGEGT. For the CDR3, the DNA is TGTGCCAGCAGTTATACGGTCCAGGGTAAGCAGTTCTTC. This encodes CASSYTVQGKQFF.

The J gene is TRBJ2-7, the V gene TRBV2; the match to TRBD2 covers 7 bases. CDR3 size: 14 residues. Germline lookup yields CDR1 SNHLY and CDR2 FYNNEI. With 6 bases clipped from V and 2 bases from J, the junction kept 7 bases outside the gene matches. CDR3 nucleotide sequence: TGTGCCAGCAGGACCCTTCGGGAGGCCTACGAGCAGTACTTC. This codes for CASRTLREAYEQYF.

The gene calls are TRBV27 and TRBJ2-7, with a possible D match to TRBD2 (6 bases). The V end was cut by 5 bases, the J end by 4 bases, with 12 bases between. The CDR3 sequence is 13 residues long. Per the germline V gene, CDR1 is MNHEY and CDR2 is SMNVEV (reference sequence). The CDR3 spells CASSPGTSYEQYF. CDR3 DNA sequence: TGTGCCAGCAGTCCCGGGACTTCTTACGAGCAGTACTTC.

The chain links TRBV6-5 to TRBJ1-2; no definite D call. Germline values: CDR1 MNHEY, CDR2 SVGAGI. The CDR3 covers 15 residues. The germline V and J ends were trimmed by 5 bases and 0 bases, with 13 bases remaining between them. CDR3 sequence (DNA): TGTGCCAGCAGTACTTATACGACTGCTAACTATGGCTACACCTTC. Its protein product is CASSTYTTANYGYTF.

This chain's CDR3 is CASSQGEGGHHGYTF. In DNA form, the CDR3 reads TGTGCCAGCAGCCAAGGAGAGGGGGGGCACCATGGCTACACCTTC. The chain combines TRBV4-2 with TRBJ1-2; perhaps TRBD1 as D (6 bases). The length of the CDR3 is 15 residues. V lost 1 base and J lost 6, with 15 bases in between. Germline V lookup: CDR1 LGHNA, CDR2 YNFKEQ.

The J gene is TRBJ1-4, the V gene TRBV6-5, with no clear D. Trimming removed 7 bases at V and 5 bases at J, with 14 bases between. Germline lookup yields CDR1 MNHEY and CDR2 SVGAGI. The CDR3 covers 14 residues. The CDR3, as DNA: TGTGCCAGCATCGGTACTACAAAAAATGAAAAACTGTTTTTT. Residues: CASIGTTKNEKLFF.

The CDR3 sequence is CASSLGAGPDGYTF. Written as DNA, the CDR3 is TGCGCCAGCAGCTTGGGAGCAGGGCCCGATGGCTACACCTTC. The chain joins TRBV5-1 to TRBJ1-2; perhaps TRBD1 as D (5 bases). V was pared by 0 bases and J by 6 bases, with 12 bases between. The CDR3 extends over 14 amino acids. Germline CDR1 reads SGHRS; CDR2 reads YFSETQ.